A selection of T cell receptor beta chains follows, all from one sample in a study of shared clonotypes between healthy human individuals. TCRdb's copy holds only in-frame clones and misses some; the assay was immunoSEQ multiplex PCR. The data hold 2 million or so clones, with less than 95% observed a single time. Sequenced material: naive CD8+ T cells sorted from blood. The origin of the receptors is a man in his late teens or twenties in good health. Both conserved end residues are part of each CDR3. A D gene is named only where the DNA matches it firmly. Clone sizes are given selectively: once, few, many, or a class where the clone is expanded.

>-|-|TRBJ2-3|15|TRBV9
TGTGCCAGCAGCGTAGTTACCACGGGCGCAGATACGCAGTATTTT
CASSVVTTGADTQYF
>-|few|TRBJ1-3|15|TRBV4-1
TGCGCCAGCAGCCAAGACAGGGGCCCTGGAAACACCATATATTTT
CASSQDRGPGNTIYF
>TRBD1|-|TRBJ2-2|13|TRBV27
TGTGCCAGCAGCTCGGACAGGGCCGGGGAGCTGTTTTTT
CASSSDRAGELFF
>TRBD1|-|TRBJ2-3|17|TRBV7-2
TGTGCCAGCAGCCTTGGGACAGGGGGACCGGGTCTAGATACGCAGTATTTT
CASSLGTGGPGLDTQYF
>TRBD2|-|TRBJ2-3|15|TRBV6-6
TGTGCCAGCAGTTATCTCGCGGGAGACACAGATACGCAGTATTTT
CASSYLAGDTDTQYF
>TRBD1|-|TRBJ1-2|15|TRBV11-3
TGTGCCAGCAGCCCCGAGGACAGGGGACTCTATGGCTACACCTTC
CASSPEDRGLYGYTF
>-|once|TRBJ1-3|15|TRBV9
TGTGCCAGCAGCGTAGACGCGCTATTTGGAAACACCATATATTTT
CASSVDALFGNTIYF
>-|-|TRBJ2-2|14|TRBV9
TGTGCCAGCAGCGTACAAGGCGGAACCGGGGAGCTGTTTTTT
CASSVQGGTGELFF
>-|-|TRBJ1-1|16|TRBV11-2
TGTGCCAGCAGCTTAGGATCGGGTTTGGTTTCGGCTGAAGCTTTCTTT
CASSLGSGLVSAEAFF
>-|-|TRBJ2-7|14|TRBV14
TGTGCCAGCAGCCAAGTGGGGTCCTCCTACGAGCAGTACTTC
CASSQVGSSYEQYF
>TRBD1|-|TRBJ2-7|14|TRBV5-4
TGTGCCAGCAGGACACAGGGGGGCCTATACGAGCAGTACTTC
CASRTQGGLYEQYF
>-|-|TRBJ1-1|16|TRBV2
TGTGCCAGCAGGGAAGGAGGAGTGAGGCATAACACTGAAGCTTTCTTT
CASREGGVRHNTEAFF
>TRBD1|-|TRBJ2-7|13|TRBV5-6
TGTGCCAGCCGAACACAGGGGTCCAACGAGCAGTACTTC
CASRTQGSNEQYF
>-|-|TRBJ2-5|16|TRBV11-2
TGTGCCAGCAGCTCCCACCCGGAGGGGGTAGAGGAGACCCAGTACTTC
CASSSHPEGVEETQYF
>-|-|TRBJ2-5|16|TRBV2
TGTGCCAGCAGTGAAGGAGGGGAAGGGACCCAAGAGACCCAGTACTTC
CASSEGGEGTQETQYF
>TRBD2|once|TRBJ2-7|16|TRBV10-3
TGTGCCATCAGTGAGCCCGGACTAGCGGGAGACTACGAGCAGTACTTC
CAISEPGLAGDYEQYF
>-|-|TRBJ2-7|13|TRBV10-3
TGTGCCATCAGCCCCACAGGGAAAGGCGAGCAGTACTTC
CAISPTGKGEQYF